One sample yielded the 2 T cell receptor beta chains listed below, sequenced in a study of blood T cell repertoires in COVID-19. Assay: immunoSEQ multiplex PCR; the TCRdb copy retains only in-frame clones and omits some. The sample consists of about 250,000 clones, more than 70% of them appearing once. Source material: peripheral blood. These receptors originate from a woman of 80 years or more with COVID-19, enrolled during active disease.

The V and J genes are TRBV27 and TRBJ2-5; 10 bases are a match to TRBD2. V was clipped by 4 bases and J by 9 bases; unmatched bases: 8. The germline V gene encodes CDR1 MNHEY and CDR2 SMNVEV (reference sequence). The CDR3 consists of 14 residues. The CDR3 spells CASSSQRGGVAQYF. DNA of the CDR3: TGTGCCAGCAGTTCGCAGCGGGGGGGCGTAGCCCAGTACTTC.

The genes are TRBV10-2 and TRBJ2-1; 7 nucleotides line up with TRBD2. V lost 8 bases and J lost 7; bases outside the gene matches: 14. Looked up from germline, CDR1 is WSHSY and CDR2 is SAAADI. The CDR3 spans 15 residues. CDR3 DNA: TGCGCCAGCGCCGACGGACTAGTTAAGTTGAATGAGCAGTTCTTC. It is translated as CASADGLVKLNEQFF.